This TCR beta chain was captured by sequencing in a study of blood T cell repertoires in COVID-19. Across the whole study: From the United States, Italy and Spain came samples of acute and convalescent COVID-19. T cells, B-cell-depleted T cells, or PBMCs supplied cDNA or gDNA.

The germline V gene encodes CDR1 MNHEY and CDR2 SMNVEV (reference sequence). There are 14 residues in the CDR3. The V segment lost 6 bases and the J segment 7 bases; nucleotides outside the gene matches: 8. Original analysis: From reference gene primer amplification, estimates of nucleated cell counts were derived. Sequenced by immunoSEQ multiplex PCR; TCRdb stores in-frame clones only, minus some. That table furnishes V, J and clone size, whereas the DNA furnished D and trimming. Altogether 340,000 or so clones are present, 87% being singletons, with the ten largest covering 1%. This receptor was identified in a man aged 45 to 65 with active or convalescent COVID-19. The sample consisted of peripheral blood. The gene calls are TRBV27 and TRBJ1-4, with 7 bases lining up with TRBD1. The CDR3 nucleotides are TGTGCCAGCAGCCCCGACAGGGAAGGTGAAAAACTGTTTTTT. Amino acid sequence: CASSPDREGEKLFF.